This T cell receptor beta chain was retrieved from a study of Graves' ophthalmopathy and Graves' hyperthyroidism. Notes on the study in general: Using a 13-signature model, the authors split ophthalmopathy from stable hyperthyroidism, with 85% to 90% sensitivity and 70% to 83% specificity. Blood shared most expanded thyroid clonotypes above 0.001 frequency.

As regards this clonotype: Its antigen is not known.

Orbital computed tomography and thyroid ultrasound, along with TRAb, serum thyroxine and clinical symptoms, underpinned diagnosis. The CDR3 has 17 amino acids. Germline lookup yields CDR1 ENHRY and CDR2 SYGVKD. V gave up 2 bases and J gave up 1 base, with 17 bases separating them. The sequenced template was RNA, covering the TCR beta CDR3 region. First-round RT-PCR relied on HTBI primers, and a second-round multiplex PCR came next. TCRdb recomputed calls from the multiplex PCR reads with MiXCR, one row per CDR3 protein. Among 900,000 to 1,200,000 distinct CDR3 sequences listed, about 40% were seen once.

The source is an adult man with Graves' hyperthyroidism. Material for sequencing was peripheral blood or thyroid tissue (not recorded which). The chain uses TRBV10-3 and TRBJ1-1; D may be TRBD1 (6 bases). The CDR3 bases are TGTGCCATCAGTGAGCCGGAGGGGGATAGAAAGAACACTGAAGCTTTCTTT. Residues: CAISEPEGDRKNTEAFF.